This T cell receptor beta chain is from a study of T cells in Graves' hyperthyroidism and ophthalmopathy. Study outcomes and limitations: A median roughly 6.6 months before onset, the model predicted ophthalmopathy.

TCR beta CDR3 regions were amplified from RNA. Primed by the HTBI set, a first-round RT-PCR was run on the TCR CDR3. TCRdb independently ran MiXCR on the multiplex PCR reads; one entry per CDR3 protein. The sample lists some 800,000 distinct CDR3 sequences, 38% occurring once. Graves' hyperthyroidism is called stable when ophthalmopathy does not progress within 18 months. Each patient was aged 18 to 65 and had newly diagnosed hyperthyroidism of under 2 months' duration. Researchers barred patients who had uncontrolled infection, other autoimmune disease, pregnancy or lactation. Germline CDR1 and CDR2: SGHTA and FQGTGA. The CDR3 runs to 19 residues. With V trimmed by 1 base and J by 0 bases, 9 bases remained unmatched. About this clonotype: Its antigen remains unidentified.

Material for sequencing was blood. The receptor was derived from a man between 18 and 35 years old with Graves' hyperthyroidism. This chain uses TRBV7-3 with TRBJ2-6; TRBD1 matches 7 bases. The CDR3 reads CASSLRGAGGRSGANVLTF. In DNA, the CDR3 is TGTGCCAGCAGCTTAAGAGGGGCAGGGGGACGCTCTGGGGCCAACGTCCTGACTTTC.